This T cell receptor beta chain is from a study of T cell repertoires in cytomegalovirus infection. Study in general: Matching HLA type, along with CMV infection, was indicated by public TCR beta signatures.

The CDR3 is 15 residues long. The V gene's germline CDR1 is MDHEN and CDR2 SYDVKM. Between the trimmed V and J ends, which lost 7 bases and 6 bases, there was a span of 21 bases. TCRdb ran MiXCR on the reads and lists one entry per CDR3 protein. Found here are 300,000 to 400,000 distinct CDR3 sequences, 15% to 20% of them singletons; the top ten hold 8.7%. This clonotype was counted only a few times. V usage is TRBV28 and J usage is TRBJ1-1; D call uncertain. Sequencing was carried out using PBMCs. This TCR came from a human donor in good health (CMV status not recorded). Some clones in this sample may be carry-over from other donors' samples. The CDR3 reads CASTKVGRAIAEAFF. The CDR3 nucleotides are TGTGCCAGCACCAAAGTGGGCAGAGCTATCGCTGAAGCTTTCTTT. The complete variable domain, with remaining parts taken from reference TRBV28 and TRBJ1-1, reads DVKVTQSSRYLVKRTGEKVFLECVQDMDHENMFWYRQDPGLGLRLIYFSYDVKMKEKGDIPEGYSVSREKKERFSLILESASTNQTSMYLCASTKVGRAIAEAFFGQGTRLTVV.